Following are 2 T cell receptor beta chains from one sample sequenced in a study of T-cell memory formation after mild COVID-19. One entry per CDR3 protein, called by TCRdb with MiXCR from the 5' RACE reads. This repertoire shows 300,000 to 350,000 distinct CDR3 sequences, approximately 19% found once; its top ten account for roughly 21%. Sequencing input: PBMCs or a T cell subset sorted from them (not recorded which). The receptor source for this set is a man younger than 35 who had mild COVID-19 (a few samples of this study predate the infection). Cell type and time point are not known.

The CDR3, as DNA: TGTGCCAGCAGTTTGTTTGGGGGTGGTTACGAGCAGTACGTC. Encoded protein: CASSLFGGGYEQYV. This sequence joins TRBV28 and TRBJ2-7; tentatively, D is TRBD1 or TRBD2 (5 bases each). CDR1 is MDHEN, CDR2 SYDVKM, per germline. The CDR3 has 14 residues. V lost 3 bases, J lost 4 bases, and 13 bases lay in between.

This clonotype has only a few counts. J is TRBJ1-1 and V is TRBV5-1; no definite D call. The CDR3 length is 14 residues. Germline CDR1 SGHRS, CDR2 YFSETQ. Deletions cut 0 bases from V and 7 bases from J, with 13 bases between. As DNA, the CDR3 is TGCGCCAGCAGCTTGGCCGTCGGCCGGAGTGAAGCTTTCTTT. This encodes CASSLAVGRSEAFF.